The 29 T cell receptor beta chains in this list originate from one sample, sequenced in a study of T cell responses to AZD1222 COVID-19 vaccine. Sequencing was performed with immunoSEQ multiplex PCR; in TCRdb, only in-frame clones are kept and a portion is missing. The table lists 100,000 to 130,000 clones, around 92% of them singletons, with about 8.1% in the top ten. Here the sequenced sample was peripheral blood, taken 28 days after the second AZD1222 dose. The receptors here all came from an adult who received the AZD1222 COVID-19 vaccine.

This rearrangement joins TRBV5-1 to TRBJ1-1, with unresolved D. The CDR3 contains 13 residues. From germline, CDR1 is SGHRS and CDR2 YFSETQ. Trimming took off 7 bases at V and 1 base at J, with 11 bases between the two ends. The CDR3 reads CASQLIPNTEAFF. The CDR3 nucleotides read TGCGCCAGCCAGTTAATTCCGAACACTGAAGCTTTCTTT.

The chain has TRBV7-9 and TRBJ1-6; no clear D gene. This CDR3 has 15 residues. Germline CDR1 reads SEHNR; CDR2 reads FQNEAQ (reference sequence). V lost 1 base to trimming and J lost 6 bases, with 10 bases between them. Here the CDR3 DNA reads TGTGCCAGCAGCTTAGGTGACACCGTTAATTCACCCCTCCACTTT. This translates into CASSLGDTVNSPLHF.

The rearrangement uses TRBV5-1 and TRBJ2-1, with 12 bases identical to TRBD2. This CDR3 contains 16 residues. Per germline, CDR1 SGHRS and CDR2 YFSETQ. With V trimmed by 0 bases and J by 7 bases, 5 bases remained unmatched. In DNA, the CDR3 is TGCGCCAGCAGCTTGGGACTAGCGGGAGATGGGAATGAGCAGTTCTTC. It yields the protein CASSLGLAGDGNEQFF.

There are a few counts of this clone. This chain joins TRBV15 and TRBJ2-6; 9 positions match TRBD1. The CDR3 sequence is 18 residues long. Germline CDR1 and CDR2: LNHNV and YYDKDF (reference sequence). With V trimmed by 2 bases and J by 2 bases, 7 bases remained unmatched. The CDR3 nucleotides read TGTGCCACCAGCAGACCGGGACAGGGATCGGCTGGGGCCAACGTCCTGACTTTC. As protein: CATSRPGQGSAGANVLTF.

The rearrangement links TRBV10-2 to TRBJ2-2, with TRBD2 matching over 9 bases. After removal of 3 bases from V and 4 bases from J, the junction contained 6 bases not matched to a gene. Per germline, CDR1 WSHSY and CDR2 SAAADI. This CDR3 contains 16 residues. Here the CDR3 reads CASSDFAGGSTGELFF. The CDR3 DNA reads TGCGCCAGCAGTGATTTCGCGGGGGGGAGCACCGGGGAGCTGTTTTTT.

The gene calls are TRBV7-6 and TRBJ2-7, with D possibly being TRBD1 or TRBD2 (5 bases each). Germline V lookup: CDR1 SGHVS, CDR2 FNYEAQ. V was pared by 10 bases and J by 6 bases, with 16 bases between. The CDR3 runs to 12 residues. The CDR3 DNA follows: TGTGCCATCGAGAGGGTTGGGGGCGAGCAGTACTTC. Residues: CAIERVGGEQYF.

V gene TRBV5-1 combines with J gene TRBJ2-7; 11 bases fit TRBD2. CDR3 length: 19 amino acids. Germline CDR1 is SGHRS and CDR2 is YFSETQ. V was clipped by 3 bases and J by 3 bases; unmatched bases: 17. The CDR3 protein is CASSSPGGGVAGGYYEQYF. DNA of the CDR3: TGCGCCAGCAGCTCCCCGGGAGGGGGCGTAGCGGGAGGGTACTACGAGCAGTACTTC.

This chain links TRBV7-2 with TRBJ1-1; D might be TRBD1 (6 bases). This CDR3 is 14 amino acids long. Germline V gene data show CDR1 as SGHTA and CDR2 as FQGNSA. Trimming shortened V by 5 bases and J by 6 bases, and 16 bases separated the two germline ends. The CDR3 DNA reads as TGTGCCAGCAGCCCGGAGGGGGTTATTGCTGAAGCTTTCTTT. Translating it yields CASSPEGVIAEAFF. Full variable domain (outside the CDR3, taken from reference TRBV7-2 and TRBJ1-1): GAGVSQSPSNKVTEKGKDVELRCDPISGHTALYWYRQSLGQGLEFLIYFQGNSAPDKSGLPSDRFSAERTGGSVSTLTIQRTQQEDSAVYLCASSPEGVIAEAFFGQGTRLTVV.

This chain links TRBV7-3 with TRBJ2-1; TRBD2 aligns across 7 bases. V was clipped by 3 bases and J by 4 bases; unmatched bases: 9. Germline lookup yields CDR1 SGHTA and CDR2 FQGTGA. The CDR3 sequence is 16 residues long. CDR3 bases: TGTGCCAGCAGCTTCGCCGGGGGGAACCCATACAATGAGCAGTTCTTC. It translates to CASSFAGGNPYNEQFF. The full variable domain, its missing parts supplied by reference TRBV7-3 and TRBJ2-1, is GAGVSQTPSNKVTEKGKYVELRCDPISGHTALYWYRQSLGQGPEFLIYFQGTGAADDSGLPNDRFFAVRPEGSVSTLKIQRTERGDSAVYLCASSFAGGNPYNEQFFGPGTRLTVL.

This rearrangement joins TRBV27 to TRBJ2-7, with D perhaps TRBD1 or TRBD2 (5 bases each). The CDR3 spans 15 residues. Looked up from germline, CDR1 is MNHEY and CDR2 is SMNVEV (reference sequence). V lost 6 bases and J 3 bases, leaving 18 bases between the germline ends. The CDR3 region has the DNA TGTGCCAGCAGGTCCTGGGGACCAAGCAGCTACGAGCAGTACTTC. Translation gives CASRSWGPSSYEQYF.

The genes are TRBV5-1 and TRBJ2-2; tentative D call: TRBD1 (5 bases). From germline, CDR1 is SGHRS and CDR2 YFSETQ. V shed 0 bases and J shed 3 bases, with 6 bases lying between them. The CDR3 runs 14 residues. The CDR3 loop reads CASSLEGYTGELFF. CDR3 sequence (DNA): TGCGCCAGCAGCTTGGAGGGGTACACCGGGGAGCTGTTTTTT.

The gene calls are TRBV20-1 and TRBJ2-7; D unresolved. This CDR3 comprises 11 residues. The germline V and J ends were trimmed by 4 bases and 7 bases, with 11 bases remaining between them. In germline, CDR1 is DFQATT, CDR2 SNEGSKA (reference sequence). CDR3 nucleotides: TGCAGTGCTAAGGGCCTCGGGGAGCAGTACTTC. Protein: CSAKGLGEQYF.

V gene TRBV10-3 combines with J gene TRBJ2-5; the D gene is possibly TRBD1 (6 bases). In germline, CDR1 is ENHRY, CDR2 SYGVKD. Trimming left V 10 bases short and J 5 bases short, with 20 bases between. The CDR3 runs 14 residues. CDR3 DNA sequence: TGTGCCAGCTCAGGGGACCCTCGGCGGGAGACCCAGTACTTC. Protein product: CASSGDPRRETQYF.

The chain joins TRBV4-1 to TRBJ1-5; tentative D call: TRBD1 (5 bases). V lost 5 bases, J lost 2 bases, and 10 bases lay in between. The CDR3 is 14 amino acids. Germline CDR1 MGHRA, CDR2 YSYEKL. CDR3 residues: CASSTQVGNQPQHF. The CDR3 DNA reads TGCGCCAGCAGCACACAGGTGGGCAATCAGCCCCAGCATTTT.

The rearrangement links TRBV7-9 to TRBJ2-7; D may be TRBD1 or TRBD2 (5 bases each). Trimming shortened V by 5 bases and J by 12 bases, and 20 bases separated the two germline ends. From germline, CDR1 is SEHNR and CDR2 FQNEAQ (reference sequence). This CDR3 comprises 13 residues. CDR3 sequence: CASSNAGATLLYF. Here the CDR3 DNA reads TGTGCCAGCAGCAATGCCGGGGCTACCCTCCTGTACTTC.

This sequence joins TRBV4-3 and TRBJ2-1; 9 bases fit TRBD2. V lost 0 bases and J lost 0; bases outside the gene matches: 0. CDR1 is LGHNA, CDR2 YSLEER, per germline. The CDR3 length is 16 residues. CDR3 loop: CASSQDSGSSYNEQFF. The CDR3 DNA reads TGCGCCAGCAGCCAAGATAGCGGGAGCTCCTACAATGAGCAGTTCTTC.

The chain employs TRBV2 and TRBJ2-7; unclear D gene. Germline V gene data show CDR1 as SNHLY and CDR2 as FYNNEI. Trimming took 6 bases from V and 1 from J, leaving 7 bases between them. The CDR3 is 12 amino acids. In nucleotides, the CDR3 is TGTGCCAGCAGGTTGAGTTCCTACGAGCAGTACTTC. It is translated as CASRLSSYEQYF. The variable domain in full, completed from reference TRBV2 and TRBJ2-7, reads EPEVTQTPSHQVTQMGQEVILRCVPISNHLYFYWYRQILGQKVEFLVSFYNNEISEKSEIFDDQFSVERPDGSNFTLKIRSTKLEDSAMYFCASRLSSYEQYFGPGTRLTVT.

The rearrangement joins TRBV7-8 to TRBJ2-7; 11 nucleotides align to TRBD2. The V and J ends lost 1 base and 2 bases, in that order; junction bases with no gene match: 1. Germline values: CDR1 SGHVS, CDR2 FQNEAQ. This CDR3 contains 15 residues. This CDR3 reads CASSLELAGAYEQYF. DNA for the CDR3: TGTGCCAGCAGCTTAGAACTAGCGGGGGCCTACGAGCAGTACTTC.

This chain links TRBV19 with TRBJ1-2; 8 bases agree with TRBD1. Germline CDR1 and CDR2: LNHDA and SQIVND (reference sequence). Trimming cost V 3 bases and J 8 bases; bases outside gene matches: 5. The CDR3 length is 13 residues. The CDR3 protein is CASSMRDRRGYTF. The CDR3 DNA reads TGTGCCAGTAGTATGAGGGACAGGAGGGGCTACACCTTC.

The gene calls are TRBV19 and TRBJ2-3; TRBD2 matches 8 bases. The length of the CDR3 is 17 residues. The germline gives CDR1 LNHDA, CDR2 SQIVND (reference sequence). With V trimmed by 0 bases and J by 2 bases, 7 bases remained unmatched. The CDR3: CASSIDLTSGYTDTQYF. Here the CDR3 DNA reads TGTGCCAGTAGTATAGATCTAACTAGCGGATACACAGATACGCAGTATTTT.

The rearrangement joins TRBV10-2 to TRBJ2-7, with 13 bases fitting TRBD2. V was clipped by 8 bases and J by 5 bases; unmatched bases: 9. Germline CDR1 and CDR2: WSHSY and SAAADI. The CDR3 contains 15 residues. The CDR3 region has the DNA TGCGCCAGCGCCAGGACTAGCGGGGGTAACAACGAGCAGTACTTC. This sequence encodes CASARTSGGNNEQYF.

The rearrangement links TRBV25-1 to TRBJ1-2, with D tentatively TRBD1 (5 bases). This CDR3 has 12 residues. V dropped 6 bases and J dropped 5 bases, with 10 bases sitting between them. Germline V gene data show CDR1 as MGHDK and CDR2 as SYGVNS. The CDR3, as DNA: TGTGCCAGCAGAGACAGAGGATATGGCTACACCTTC. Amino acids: CASRDRGYGYTF.

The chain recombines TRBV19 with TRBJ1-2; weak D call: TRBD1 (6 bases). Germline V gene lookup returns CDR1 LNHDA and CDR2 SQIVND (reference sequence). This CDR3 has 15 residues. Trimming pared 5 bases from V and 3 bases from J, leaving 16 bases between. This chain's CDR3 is CASSPGQTPHYGYTF. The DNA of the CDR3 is TGTGCCAGTAGTCCAGGACAGACTCCTCACTATGGCTACACCTTC.

Here the CDR3 DNA reads TGTGCCAGCAGCCAGGCCCCTAACTATGGCTACACCTTC. It yields the protein CASSQAPNYGYTF. The chain recombines TRBV28 with TRBJ1-2; D gene ambiguous. The V end was cut by 6 bases, the J end by 0 bases, with 8 bases between. The CDR3 spans 13 residues. CDR1 is MDHEN, CDR2 SYDVKM, per germline.

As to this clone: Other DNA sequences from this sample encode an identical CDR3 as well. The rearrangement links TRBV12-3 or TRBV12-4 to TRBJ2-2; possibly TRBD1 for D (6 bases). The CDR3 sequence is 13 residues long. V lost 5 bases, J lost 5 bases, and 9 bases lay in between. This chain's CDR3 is CASSLRGTGELFF. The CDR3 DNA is TGTGCCAGCAGTCTTAGGGGGACCGGGGAGCTGTTTTTT.

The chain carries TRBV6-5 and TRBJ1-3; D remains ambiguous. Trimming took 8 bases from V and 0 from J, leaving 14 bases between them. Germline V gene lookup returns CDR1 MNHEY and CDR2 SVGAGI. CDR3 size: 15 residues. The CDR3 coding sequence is TGTGCCAGCGCGGAACAGATTAGCTCTGGAAACACCATATATTTT. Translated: CASAEQISSGNTIYF.

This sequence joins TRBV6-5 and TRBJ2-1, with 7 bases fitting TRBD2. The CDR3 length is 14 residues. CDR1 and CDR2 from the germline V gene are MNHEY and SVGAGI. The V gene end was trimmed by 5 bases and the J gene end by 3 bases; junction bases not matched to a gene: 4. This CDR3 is CASSRSSGYNEQFF. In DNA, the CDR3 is TGTGCCAGCAGTAGGTCTAGCGGCTACAATGAGCAGTTCTTC.

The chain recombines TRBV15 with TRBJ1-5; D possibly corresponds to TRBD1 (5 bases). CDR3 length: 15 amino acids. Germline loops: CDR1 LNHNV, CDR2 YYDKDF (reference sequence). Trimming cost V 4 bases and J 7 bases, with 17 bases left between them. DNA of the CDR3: TGTGCCACCAGCAAAAATAGGGGCCCTGTACAGCCCCAGCATTTT. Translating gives CATSKNRGPVQPQHF.

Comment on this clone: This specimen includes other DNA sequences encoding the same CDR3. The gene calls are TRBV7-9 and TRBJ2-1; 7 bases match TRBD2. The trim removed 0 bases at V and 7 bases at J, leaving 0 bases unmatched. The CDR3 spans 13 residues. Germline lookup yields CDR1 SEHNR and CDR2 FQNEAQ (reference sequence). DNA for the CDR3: TGTGCCAGCAGCTTAGCGGGGGGGAATGAGCAGTTCTTC. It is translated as CASSLAGGNEQFF. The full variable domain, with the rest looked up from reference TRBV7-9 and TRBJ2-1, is DTGVSQNPRHKITKRGQNVTFRCDPISEHNRLYWYRQTLGQGPEFLTYFQNEAQLEKSRLLSDRFSAERPKGSFSTLEIQRTEQGDSAMYLCASSLAGGNEQFFGPGTRLTVL.